The 4 T cell receptor beta chains in this list originate from one sample, sequenced in a study of T cells in Graves' hyperthyroidism and ophthalmopathy. Researchers amplified the TCR beta CDR3 regions from RNA transcripts. Initially, a first-round RT-PCR of the TCR CDR3 employed the HTBI primer set. TCRdb reprocessed the multiplex PCR reads with MiXCR, giving one entry per CDR3 protein. The table lists 350,000 to 400,000 distinct CDR3 sequences, under 15% of them singletons. The sequenced material came from blood. Receptors were obtained from a woman aged 25 to 39 with Graves' hyperthyroidism.

V and J are TRBV19 and TRBJ1-5; D is unclear. The germline CDR1 and CDR2 sequences are LNHDA and SQIVND (reference sequence). Deletions cut 9 bases from V and 1 base from J, with 7 bases between. This CDR3 contains 12 residues. The CDR3 loop is CASRMSNQPQHF. The CDR3 bases are TGTGCCAGCCGGATGAGCAATCAGCCCCAGCATTTT. The complete variable domain, with remaining parts taken from reference TRBV19 and TRBJ1-5, reads DGGITQSPKYLFRKEGQNVTLSCEQNLNHDAMYWYRQDPGQGLRLIYYSQIVNDFQKGDIAEGYSVSREKKESFPLTVTSAQKNPTAFYLCASRMSNQPQHFGDGTRLSIL.

J is TRBJ1-4 and V is TRBV18; D possibly corresponds to TRBD1 (5 bases). The CDR3 is 15 residues long. V was trimmed by 3 bases and J by 3 bases, leaving 11 bases between them. CDR1 is KGHSH and CDR2 is LQKENI in the germline V gene. The CDR3 loop reads CASSPGPGANEKLFF. DNA of the CDR3: TGTGCCAGCTCACCTGGACCGGGGGCTAATGAAAAACTGTTTTTT.

V usage is TRBV7-6 and J usage is TRBJ2-7; the D is unclear. In germline, CDR1 is SGHVS, CDR2 FNYEAQ. The CDR3 length is 13 residues. Trimming left V 6 bases short and J 1 base short, with 10 bases between. CDR3 bases: TGTGCCAGCAGGACACACGAATCCTACGAGCAGTACTTC. Translating it yields CASRTHESYEQYF.

This clonotype was detected a few times. The rearrangement joins TRBV20-1 to TRBJ2-1; TRBD1 is a possible D gene (5 bases). This CDR3 spans 14 amino acids. V was cut by 2 bases and J by 4 bases, with 12 bases left in between. Germline V lookup: CDR1 DFQATT, CDR2 SNEGSKA (reference sequence). For the CDR3, the DNA is TGCAGTGCTAGACGGGTGGGGCTATACAATGAGCAGTTCTTC. This translates into CSARRVGLYNEQFF.